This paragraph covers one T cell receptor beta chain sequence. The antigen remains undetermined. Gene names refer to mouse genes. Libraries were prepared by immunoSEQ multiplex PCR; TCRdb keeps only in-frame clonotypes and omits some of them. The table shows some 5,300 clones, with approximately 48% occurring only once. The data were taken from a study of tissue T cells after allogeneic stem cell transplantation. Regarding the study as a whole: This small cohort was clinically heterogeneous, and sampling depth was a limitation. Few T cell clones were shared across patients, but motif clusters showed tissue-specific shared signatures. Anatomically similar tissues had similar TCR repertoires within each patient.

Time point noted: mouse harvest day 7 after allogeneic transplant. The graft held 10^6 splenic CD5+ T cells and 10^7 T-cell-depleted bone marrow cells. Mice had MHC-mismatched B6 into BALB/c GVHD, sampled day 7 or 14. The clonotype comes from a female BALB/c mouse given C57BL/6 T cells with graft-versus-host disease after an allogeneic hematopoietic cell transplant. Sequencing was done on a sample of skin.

The DNA read from the CDR3 is TGTGCCAGCAGAGGGACAGCAAACACAGAAGTCTTC. It translates to CASRGTANTEVF. The CDR3 in full is CASRGTANTEVFF. The V gene is TRBV26, the J gene TRBJ1-1, with 7 bases aligning to TRBD1. The read ends 1 residue early relative to the CDR3; the germline J gene fills the gap. The germline V gene encodes CDR1 KGHPV and CDR2 FQNQEV (reference sequence). V shed 6 bases and J 0 bases; nucleotides not matched to a gene: 1. The CDR3 length is 13 residues.